This T cell receptor beta chain was retrieved from a study of blood T cell repertoires in COVID-19. Some clones are missing from TCRdb's copy, which holds only in-frame ones; the method was immunoSEQ multiplex PCR. The sample consists of some 170,000 clones, about 81% of them appearing once. CDR1 is SGHVS, CDR2 FNYEAQ, per germline. The CDR3 is made up of 15 amino acids. Trimming cost V 5 bases and J 0 bases; bases outside gene matches: 4. Input material: peripheral blood. The TCR sequence derives from a woman between 70 and 85 years old with acute or convalescent COVID-19. The chain is built from TRBV7-6 and TRBJ2-1, with TRBD2 matching 7 bases. CDR3 bases: TGTGCCAGCAGCGCTAGCGGTATCTCCTACAATGAGCAGTTCTTC. Protein: CASSASGISYNEQFF.